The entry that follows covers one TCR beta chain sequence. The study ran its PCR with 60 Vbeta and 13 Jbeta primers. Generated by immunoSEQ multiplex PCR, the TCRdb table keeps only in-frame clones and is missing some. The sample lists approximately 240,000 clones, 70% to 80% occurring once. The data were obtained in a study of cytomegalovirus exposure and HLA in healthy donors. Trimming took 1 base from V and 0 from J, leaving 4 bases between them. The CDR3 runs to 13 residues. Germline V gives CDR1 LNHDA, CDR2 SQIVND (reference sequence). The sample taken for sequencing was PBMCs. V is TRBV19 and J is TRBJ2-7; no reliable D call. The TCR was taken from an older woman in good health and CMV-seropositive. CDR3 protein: CASSIGSSYEQYF. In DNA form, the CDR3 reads TGTGCCAGTAGTATAGGGAGCTCCTACGAGCAGTACTTC.